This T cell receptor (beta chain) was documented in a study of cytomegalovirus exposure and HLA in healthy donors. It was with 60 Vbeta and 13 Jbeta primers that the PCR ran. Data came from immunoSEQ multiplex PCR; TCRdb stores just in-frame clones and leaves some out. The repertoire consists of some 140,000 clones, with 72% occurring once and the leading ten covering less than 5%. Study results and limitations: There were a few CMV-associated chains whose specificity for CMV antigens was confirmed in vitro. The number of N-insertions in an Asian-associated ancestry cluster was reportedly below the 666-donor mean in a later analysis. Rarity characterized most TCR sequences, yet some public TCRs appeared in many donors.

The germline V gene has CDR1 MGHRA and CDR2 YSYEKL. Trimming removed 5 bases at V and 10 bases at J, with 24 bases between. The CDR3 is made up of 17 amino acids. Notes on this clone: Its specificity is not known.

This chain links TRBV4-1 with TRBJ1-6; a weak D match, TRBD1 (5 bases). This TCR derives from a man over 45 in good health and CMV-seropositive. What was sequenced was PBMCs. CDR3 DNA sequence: TGCGCCAGCAGCACACAACAAGCGCCAGGGATAAGATCACCCCTCCACTTT. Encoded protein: CASSTQQAPGIRSPLHF.